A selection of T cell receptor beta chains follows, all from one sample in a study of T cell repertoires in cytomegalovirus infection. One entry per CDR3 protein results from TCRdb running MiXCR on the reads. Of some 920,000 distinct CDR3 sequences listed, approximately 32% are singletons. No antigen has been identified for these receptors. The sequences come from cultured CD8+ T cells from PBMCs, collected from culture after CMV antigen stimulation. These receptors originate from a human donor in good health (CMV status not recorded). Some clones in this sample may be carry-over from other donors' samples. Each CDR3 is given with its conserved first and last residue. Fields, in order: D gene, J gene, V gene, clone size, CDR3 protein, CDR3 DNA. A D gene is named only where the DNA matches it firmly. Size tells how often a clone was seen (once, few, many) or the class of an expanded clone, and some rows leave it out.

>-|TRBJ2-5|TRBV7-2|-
CASSSDVGTPETQYF
TGTGCCAGCAGCTCCGACGTTGGGACGCCGGAGACCCAGTACTTC
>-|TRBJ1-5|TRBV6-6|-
CASSYSIVYSNQPQHF
TGTGCCAGCAGTTACTCGATAGTTTATAGCAATCAGCCCCAGCATTTT
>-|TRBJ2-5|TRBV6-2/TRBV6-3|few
CASSGGRETQYF
TGTGCCAGCAGCGGGGGGCGAGAGACCCAGTACTTC
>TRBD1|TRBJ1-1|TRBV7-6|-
CASSLEAGGLNTEAFF
TGTGCCAGCAGCTTAGAGGCAGGGGGTTTGAACACTGAAGCTTTCTTT
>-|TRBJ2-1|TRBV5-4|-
CASSFGPGSNGEQFF
-
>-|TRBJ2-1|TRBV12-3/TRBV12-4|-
CASLLGGVGNEQFF
TGTGCCAGCCTTCTAGGGGGTGTAGGCAATGAGCAGTTCTTC
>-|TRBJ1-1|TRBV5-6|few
CASSLSPPGGGTEAFF
TGTGCCAGCAGCTTGTCCCCCCCCGGGGGCGGTACTGAAGCTTTCTTT
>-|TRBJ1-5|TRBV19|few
CASMRGVNQPQHF
TGTGCCAGTATGCGGGGGGTTAATCAGCCCCAGCATTTT
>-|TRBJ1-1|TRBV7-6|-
CASSSHGGAHTEAFF
TGTGCCAGCAGCTCCCACGGGGGGGCGCACACTGAAGCTTTCTTT
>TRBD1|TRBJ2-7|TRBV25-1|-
CTSSVPGQGSSYEQYF
TGTACCAGCAGTGTCCCGGGACAGGGATCGTCCTACGAGCAGTACTTC
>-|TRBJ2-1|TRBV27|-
CATRLGANEQFF
TGTGCCACTCGACTAGGAGCAAATGAGCAGTTCTTC
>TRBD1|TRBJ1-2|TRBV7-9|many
CASSPPPQGTGYGYTF
TGTGCCAGCAGCCCCCCCCCACAGGGGACTGGATATGGCTACACCTTC
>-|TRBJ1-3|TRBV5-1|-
CASTEGLSGNTIYF
TGCGCCAGCACCGAGGGGCTCTCTGGAAACACCATATATTTT
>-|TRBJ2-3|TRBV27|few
CASSLSQGATQYF
TGTGCCAGCAGTTTATCCCAGGGTGCTACGCAGTATTTT
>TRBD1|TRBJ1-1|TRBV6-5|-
CASTLTGRGAYGEAFF
TGTGCCAGCACCCTGACAGGGAGGGGGGCCTACGGTGAAGCTTTCTTT
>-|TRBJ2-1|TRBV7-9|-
CASSPQGSLFF
TGTGCCAGCAGCCCACAGGGTTCCCTGTTCTTC
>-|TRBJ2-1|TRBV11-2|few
CASSVSRTRNEQFF
TGTGCCAGCAGCGTGTCGAGGACTCGGAATGAGCAGTTCTTC
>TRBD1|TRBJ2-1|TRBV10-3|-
CATTKGTGGFDEQFF
TGTGCCACCACGAAAGGGACAGGGGGTTTCGATGAGCAGTTCTTC
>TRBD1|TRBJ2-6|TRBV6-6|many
CASWTGGPSGANVLTF
TGTGCCAGCTGGACAGGGGGACCCTCTGGGGCCAACGTCCTGACTTTC
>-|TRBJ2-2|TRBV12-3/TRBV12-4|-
CASTPAPRTGELFF
TGTGCCAGCACCCCGGCGCCCCGGACCGGGGAGCTGTTTTTT
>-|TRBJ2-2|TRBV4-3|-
CASSQDGAAYTGELFF
TGCGCCAGCAGCCAAGATGGGGCAGCATACACCGGGGAGCTGTTTTTT
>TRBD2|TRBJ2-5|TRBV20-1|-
CSARDRLAGGWGTQYF
TGCAGTGCTAGAGATCGGCTAGCGGGGGGCTGGGGGACCCAGTACTTC
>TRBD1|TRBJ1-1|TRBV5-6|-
CASSRPRTGQGTEAFF
TGTGCCAGCAGCCGACCCCGGACAGGCCAGGGCACTGAAGCTTTCTTT